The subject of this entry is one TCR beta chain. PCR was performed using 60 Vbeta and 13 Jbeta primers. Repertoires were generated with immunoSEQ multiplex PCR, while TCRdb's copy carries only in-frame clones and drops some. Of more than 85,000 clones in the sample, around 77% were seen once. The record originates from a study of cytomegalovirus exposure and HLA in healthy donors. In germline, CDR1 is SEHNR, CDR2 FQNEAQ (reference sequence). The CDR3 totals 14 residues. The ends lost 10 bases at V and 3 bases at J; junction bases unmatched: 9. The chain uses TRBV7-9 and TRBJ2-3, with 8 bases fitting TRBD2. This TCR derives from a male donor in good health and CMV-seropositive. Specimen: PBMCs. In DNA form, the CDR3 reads TGTGCCACTCAAGTTGCGGGAGGAACAGATACGCAGTATTTT. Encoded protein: CATQVAGGTDTQYF.